A selection of T cell receptor beta chains follows, all from one sample in a study of blood T cell repertoires in COVID-19. Method: immunoSEQ multiplex PCR; TCRdb's copy keeps in-frame clones and lacks some. The sample records 15,000 to 20,000 clones, nearly 90% being singletons. Specimen: peripheral blood. These receptors were collected from a human donor in a cohort sampled during active COVID-19. Each CDR3 is given with its conserved first and last residue. A D gene is named only where the DNA matches it firmly. Clone size appears in some rows only: once, few, many, or a class for an expanded clone.

d_call: TRBD1
j_call: TRBJ2-5
clone_size: -
v_call: TRBV7-2
cdr3_nt: TGTGCCAGCAGCCCTGACAGGGGGGGGATGAAGACCCAGTACTTC
cdr3_aa: CASSPDRGGMKTQYF

d_call: TRBD2
j_call: TRBJ2-1
clone_size: once
v_call: TRBV6-1
cdr3_nt: TGTGCCAGCAGTGATGGCGGGGGGCCTAACGAGCAGTTCTTC
cdr3_aa: CASSDGGGPNEQFF

d_call: TRBD2
j_call: TRBJ2-3
clone_size: -
v_call: TRBV14
cdr3_nt: TGTGCCAGCAGCCACCGCACCCGCGGGGGGCCTAGCCTGATAGATACGCAGTATTTT
cdr3_aa: CASSHRTRGGPSLIDTQYF

d_call: TRBD2
j_call: TRBJ2-7
clone_size: few
v_call: TRBV7-9
cdr3_nt: TGTGCCAGCAGCTCCTCTAGCGGGGGCCGGTACGAGCAGTACTTC
cdr3_aa: CASSSSSGGRYEQYF

d_call: TRBD2
j_call: TRBJ2-7
clone_size: -
v_call: TRBV5-4
cdr3_nt: TGTGCCAGCAGCTTGGCAGGTACTAGCGGAGTCCACGAGCAGTACTTC
cdr3_aa: CASSLAGTSGVHEQYF

d_call: -
j_call: TRBJ1-3
clone_size: -
v_call: TRBV7-2
cdr3_nt: TGTGCCAGCAGCTTTAGCAGCTCTGGAAACACCATATATTTT
cdr3_aa: CASSFSSSGNTIYF

d_call: TRBD1
j_call: TRBJ2-7
clone_size: -
v_call: TRBV5-8
cdr3_nt: TGTGCCAGCAGCTACGGACAGGGGAATCACGAGCAGTACTTC
cdr3_aa: CASSYGQGNHEQYF

d_call: -
j_call: TRBJ2-2
clone_size: -
v_call: TRBV19
cdr3_nt: TGTGCCAGTACCAAAAGGACGGGGGTTGACGGGGAGCTGTTTTTT
cdr3_aa: CASTKRTGVDGELFF

d_call: -
j_call: TRBJ2-5
clone_size: -
v_call: TRBV3-1/TRBV3-2
cdr3_nt: TGTGCCAGCAGTCCAAGAGGGTTCGGGCAGTGGGAGACCCAGTACTTC
cdr3_aa: CASSPRGFGQWETQYF

d_call: -
j_call: TRBJ2-3
clone_size: -
v_call: TRBV5-1
cdr3_nt: TGCGCCAGCAGCTTGGCCCAGCGGGCGACAGATACGCAGTATTTT
cdr3_aa: CASSLAQRATDTQYF

d_call: TRBD1
j_call: TRBJ1-2
clone_size: -
v_call: TRBV5-6
cdr3_nt: TGTGCCAGCAGCTTGGGGGGACAGGGGTCAAACTATGGCTACACCTTC
cdr3_aa: CASSLGGQGSNYGYTF

d_call: TRBD1
j_call: TRBJ1-1
clone_size: -
v_call: TRBV6-6
cdr3_nt: TGTGCCAGCAGCAAGGACAGGGAGTCTGAAGCTTTCTTT
cdr3_aa: CASSKDRESEAFF